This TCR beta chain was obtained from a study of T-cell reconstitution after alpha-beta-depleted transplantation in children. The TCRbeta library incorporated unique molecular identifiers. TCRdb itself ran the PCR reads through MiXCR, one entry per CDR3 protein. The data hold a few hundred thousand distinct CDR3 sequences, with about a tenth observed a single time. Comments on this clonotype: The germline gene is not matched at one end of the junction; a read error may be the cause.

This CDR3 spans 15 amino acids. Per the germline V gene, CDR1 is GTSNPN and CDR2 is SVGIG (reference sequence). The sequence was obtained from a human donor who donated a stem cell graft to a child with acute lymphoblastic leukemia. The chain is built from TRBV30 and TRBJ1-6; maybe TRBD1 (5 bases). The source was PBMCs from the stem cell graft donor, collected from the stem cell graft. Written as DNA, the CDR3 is TGTGCCTGGAGTGTACCCAGGGCTGAAAATTCACCCATCCACTTT. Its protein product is CAWSVPRAENSPIHF.